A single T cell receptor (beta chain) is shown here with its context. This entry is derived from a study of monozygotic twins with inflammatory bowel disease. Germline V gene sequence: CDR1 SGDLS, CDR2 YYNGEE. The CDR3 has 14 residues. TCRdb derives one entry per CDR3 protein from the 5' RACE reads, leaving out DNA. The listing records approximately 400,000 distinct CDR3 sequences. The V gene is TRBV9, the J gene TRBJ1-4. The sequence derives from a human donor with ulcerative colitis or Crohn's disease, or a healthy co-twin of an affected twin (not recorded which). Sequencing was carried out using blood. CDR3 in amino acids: CASSVRMGGEKLFF.